Reported below is one TCR beta chain. Produced via immunoSEQ multiplex PCR; TCRdb's table is partial and in-frame only. The sample yields under 50,000 clones, 65% to 80% seen once. This entry belongs to a study of PD-1 blockade in mismatch repair-deficient tumors. V lost 0 bases, J lost 2 bases, and 8 bases lay in between. The CDR3 contains 15 residues. CDR1 and CDR2 from the germline V gene are ENHRY and SYGVKD. TCRs were sequenced from three patients responding to pembrolizumab. The TCR sequence derives from an adult with mismatch repair-deficient cancer. Specimen: PBMCs, collected before pembrolizumab treatment. The rearrangement links TRBV10-3 to TRBJ1-5, with a weak D call TRBD1 (5 bases). The CDR3 DNA follows: TGTGCCATCAGTGAGTCGACGGGGGGCAATCAGCCCCAGCATTTT. Translation gives CAISESTGGNQPQHF.